These T cell receptor beta chains were read from a single sample in a study of cytomegalovirus exposure and HLA in healthy donors. Only in-frame clones appear in the TCRdb table, and some are missing; sequencing was by immunoSEQ multiplex PCR. Altogether 350,000 or so clones are present, roughly 90% being singletons, with the ten largest covering around 0.8%. Sequenced material: PBMCs. The source is a woman aged 18-29 years in good health and CMV-seronegative. Both conserved end residues are part of each CDR3. The D gene is left open where the match is weak. Some rows mark clone size as missing; the rest say once, few, many or name a class of expanded clone.

clone_size: -; j_call: TRBJ2-2; d_call: -; v_call: TRBV5-4; cdr3_nt: TGTGCCAGCAGCCGAGTCGGGGAGCTGTTTTTT; cdr3_aa: CASSRVGELFF
clone_size: -; j_call: TRBJ2-3; d_call: TRBD1; v_call: TRBV30; cdr3_nt: TGTGCCTGGAGCGGACAGGGGGGAGATACGCAGTATTTT; cdr3_aa: CAWSGQGGDTQYF
clone_size: -; j_call: TRBJ2-7; d_call: TRBD1; v_call: TRBV2; cdr3_nt: TGTGCCAGCAGTACCGGGACAGGAAAATACGAGCAGTACTTC; cdr3_aa: CASSTGTGKYEQYF
clone_size: -; j_call: TRBJ1-2; d_call: -; v_call: TRBV6-5; cdr3_nt: TGTGCCAGCAGTTACTCAGCACAGCCGGTGATAAGCTACACCTTC; cdr3_aa: CASSYSAQPVISYTF
clone_size: -; j_call: TRBJ1-1; d_call: TRBD1; v_call: TRBV5-1; cdr3_nt: TGCGCCAGCAGGCAGGGGGCGGACACTGAAGCTTTCTTT; cdr3_aa: CASRQGADTEAFF
clone_size: -; j_call: TRBJ1-4; d_call: -; v_call: TRBV27; cdr3_nt: TGTGCCAGCAGCCCCTGGGCGGGCAACGAAAAACTGTTTTTT; cdr3_aa: CASSPWAGNEKLFF
clone_size: once; j_call: TRBJ1-3; d_call: -; v_call: TRBV7-9; cdr3_nt: TGTGCCAGCAGCTTAGGGGAGGGAAACACCATATATTTT; cdr3_aa: CASSLGEGNTIYF
clone_size: -; j_call: TRBJ2-7; d_call: TRBD2; v_call: TRBV7-2; cdr3_nt: TGTGCCAGCAGTCGGACTAGCGGGCCCTACGAGCAGTACTTC; cdr3_aa: CASSRTSGPYEQYF
clone_size: -; j_call: TRBJ2-5; d_call: TRBD1; v_call: TRBV19; cdr3_nt: TGTGCCAGTAGTAGGGGGGACAGGGCTTACGGGGAGACCCAGTACTTC; cdr3_aa: CASSRGDRAYGETQYF
clone_size: -; j_call: TRBJ2-7; d_call: -; v_call: TRBV19; cdr3_nt: TGTGCCAGTAGTTCGGTCCAGGGAATCTACGAGCAGTACTTC; cdr3_aa: CASSSVQGIYEQYF
clone_size: once; j_call: TRBJ1-2; d_call: -; v_call: TRBV5-4; cdr3_nt: TGTGCCAGCAGTACCCCCGCGGGGTGGACTTATGGCTACACCTTC; cdr3_aa: CASSTPAGWTYGYTF
clone_size: -; j_call: TRBJ2-1; d_call: -; v_call: TRBV5-1; cdr3_nt: TGCGCCAGCAGACTGGGCGCGGCGGGAACTAACTTTGCCAATGAGCAGTTCTTC; cdr3_aa: CASRLGAAGTNFANEQFF
clone_size: -; j_call: TRBJ1-2; d_call: TRBD1; v_call: TRBV9; cdr3_nt: TGTGCCAGCAGCGTAGGGGGACAGGCCCTTAACTATGGCTACACCTTC; cdr3_aa: CASSVGGQALNYGYTF
clone_size: -; j_call: TRBJ1-4; d_call: -; v_call: TRBV4-3; cdr3_nt: TGCGCCAGCAGCCAAGACAGGGTAGTGGGAAAACTGTTTTTT; cdr3_aa: CASSQDRVVGKLFF
clone_size: -; j_call: TRBJ2-4; d_call: -; v_call: TRBV29-1; cdr3_nt: TGCAGCGTTGAAGGACAGGAAAACATTCAGTACTTC; cdr3_aa: CSVEGQENIQYF
clone_size: once; j_call: TRBJ2-3; d_call: -; v_call: TRBV7-8; cdr3_nt: TGTGCCAGCAGCTACGAGACAGGCCCAGGCACAGATACGCAGTATTTT; cdr3_aa: CASSYETGPGTDTQYF
clone_size: -; j_call: TRBJ2-5; d_call: TRBD2; v_call: TRBV2; cdr3_nt: TGTGCCAGCGGGGGGACTAGCGGGAGTTGGGAGACCCAGTACTTC; cdr3_aa: CASGGTSGSWETQYF
clone_size: -; j_call: TRBJ2-7; d_call: TRBD2; v_call: TRBV18; cdr3_nt: TGTGCCAGCTCACCAGGGACTAGCGGGGGGGCAAGCTACGAGCAGTACTTC; cdr3_aa: CASSPGTSGGASYEQYF
clone_size: -; j_call: TRBJ2-1; d_call: -; v_call: TRBV28; cdr3_nt: TGTGCCAGCAGTTCTAGTCCCCCCGGGTATGAGCAGTTCTTC; cdr3_aa: CASSSSPPGYEQFF
clone_size: -; j_call: TRBJ1-2; d_call: -; v_call: TRBV7-3; cdr3_nt: TGTGCCAGCAACGTTAGTCCGGCCGGAGCTAACTATGGCTACACCTTC; cdr3_aa: CASNVSPAGANYGYTF
clone_size: once; j_call: TRBJ2-7; d_call: -; v_call: TRBV4-1; cdr3_nt: TGCGCCAGCAGCCTAAGAGGGGGGGCCCGGTACGAGCAGTACTTC; cdr3_aa: CASSLRGGARYEQYF
clone_size: -; j_call: TRBJ2-7; d_call: -; v_call: TRBV5-6; cdr3_nt: TGTGCCAGCAGCGCCACGCGGGACTCATCCTACGAGCAGTACTTC; cdr3_aa: CASSATRDSSYEQYF